This TCR beta chain stems from a study of T cell responses to AZD1222 COVID-19 vaccine. Study in general: The analysis combined second doses at about 4 or about 12 weeks. Study conclusions and caveats: When two AZD1222 doses had been given, Spike-specific TCR breadth and depth rose. The repertoires were collected only after the peak T cell response.

The CDR3 totals 15 residues. Looked up from germline, CDR1 is SGHRS and CDR2 is YFSETQ. V lost 2 bases, J lost 3 bases, and 6 bases stayed unmatched. The table came from immunoSEQ multiplex PCR; TCRdb's copy has only in-frame clones and leaves some out. The sample has approximately 150,000 clones, about 92% seen once. Remarks on this clone: Its antigen is still unknown. Other DNA sequences in the sample encode the same CDR3.

The source is an adult in good health. This sample comprised peripheral blood, obtained on day 0 of AZD1222 vaccination. The chain recombines TRBV5-1 with TRBJ2-3; TRBD2 matches at 7 bases. The CDR3 nucleotides are TGCGCCAGCAGCTTAGTCTTAGCGGGTACAGATACGCAGTATTTT. It translates to CASSLVLAGTDTQYF.